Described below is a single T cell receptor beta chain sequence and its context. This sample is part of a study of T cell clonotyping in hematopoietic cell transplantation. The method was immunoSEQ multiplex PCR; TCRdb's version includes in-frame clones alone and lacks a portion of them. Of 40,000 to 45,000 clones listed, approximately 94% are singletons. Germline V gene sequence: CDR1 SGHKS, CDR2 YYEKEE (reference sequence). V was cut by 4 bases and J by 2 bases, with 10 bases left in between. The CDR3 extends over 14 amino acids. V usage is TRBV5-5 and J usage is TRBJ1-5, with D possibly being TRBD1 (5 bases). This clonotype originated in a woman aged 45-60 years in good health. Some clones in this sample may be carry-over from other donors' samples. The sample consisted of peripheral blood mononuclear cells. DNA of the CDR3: TGTGCCAGCAGCCAGGGTTGGGGCAATCAGCCCCAGCATTTT. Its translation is CASSQGWGNQPQHF.